This is a list of T cell receptor beta chains from one sample in a study of shared clonotypes between healthy human individuals. Profiling relied on immunoSEQ multiplex PCR, and the TCRdb table lists in-frame clones only, not all of them. The sample has about 2.1 million clones, 90% to 95% seen once. The sequenced sample was naive CD8+ T cells from PBMCs. These receptors were obtained from a man aged 18 to 29 in good health. Some clones in this sample may be carry-over from other donors' samples. Both conserved end residues are part of each CDR3. The D gene is left open where the match is weak.

>TRBD1|TRBJ2-3|TRBV6-5
TGTGCCAGCAGCTGGGACAGAGCAGATACGCAGTATTTT
CASSWDRADTQYF
>-|TRBJ1-5|TRBV27
-
CASTFGPGQPQHF
>-|TRBJ1-2|TRBV7-9
TGTGCCAGCAGCGACAGTTCAGGGGCCTTCCCCCATAACTATGGCTACACCTTC
CASSDSSGAFPHNYGYTF
>-|TRBJ1-4|TRBV4-3
TGCGCCAGCAGCCAAGATCTTGGGGCGTTGGATGAAAAACTGTTTTTT
CASSQDLGALDEKLFF
>TRBD2|TRBJ2-1|TRBV28
TGTGCCAGCAACGGGAGGGGTTATAATGAGCAGTTCTTC
CASNGRGYNEQFF
>TRBD2|TRBJ2-5|TRBV19
TGTGCCAGTCATTCGGGACTATTCCAAGAGACCCAGTACTTC
CASHSGLFQETQYF
>TRBD1|TRBJ1-2|TRBV28
TGTGCCAGCAGCCGGGGACAGGGAGGGGCCTATGGCTACACCTTC
CASSRGQGGAYGYTF
>-|TRBJ2-7|TRBV30
TGTGCCTGGAGTCTCCGGACTCCCACCTACGAGCAGTACTTC
CAWSLRTPTYEQYF
>TRBD2|TRBJ2-7|TRBV27
TGTGCCAGCAGTTTATCGGCCCCGGGACTAGGCTTGGGGGAGCAGTACTTC
CASSLSAPGLGLGEQYF
>-|TRBJ2-1|TRBV6-1
TGTGCCAGCAGTGAAATAAACGGTGACAATGAGCAGTTCTTC
CASSEINGDNEQFF
>-|TRBJ1-2|TRBV6-5
TGTGCCAGCAGTTACGTCGCTTCGGACCCCTATGGCTACACCTTC
CASSYVASDPYGYTF
>-|TRBJ1-1|TRBV11-2
TGTGCCAGCAGCTACGTTGAGAACACTGAAGCTTTCTTT
CASSYVENTEAFF